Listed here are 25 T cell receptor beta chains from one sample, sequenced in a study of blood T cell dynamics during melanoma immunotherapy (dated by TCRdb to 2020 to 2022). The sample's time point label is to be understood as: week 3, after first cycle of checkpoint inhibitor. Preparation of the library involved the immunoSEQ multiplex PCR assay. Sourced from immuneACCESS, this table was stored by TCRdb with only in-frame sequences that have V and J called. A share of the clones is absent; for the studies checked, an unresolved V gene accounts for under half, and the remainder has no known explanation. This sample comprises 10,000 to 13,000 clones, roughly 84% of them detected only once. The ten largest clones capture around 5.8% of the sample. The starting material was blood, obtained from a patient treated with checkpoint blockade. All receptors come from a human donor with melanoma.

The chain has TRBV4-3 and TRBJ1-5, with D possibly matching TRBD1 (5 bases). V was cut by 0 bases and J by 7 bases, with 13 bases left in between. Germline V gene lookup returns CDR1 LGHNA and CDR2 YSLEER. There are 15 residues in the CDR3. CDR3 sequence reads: CASSQDVGARQPQHF. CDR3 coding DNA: TGCGCCAGCAGCCAAGATGTCGGGGCCCGCCAGCCCCAGCATTTT.

The CDR3 DNA follows: TGTGCCAGCAGTCCCCCGGAAGGAAATGAGCAGTTCTTC. Amino acid sequence: CASSPPEGNEQFF. J is TRBJ2-1 and V is TRBV6-6; unclear D gene. Between the trimmed V and J ends, which lost 5 bases and 7 bases, there was a span of 12 bases. CDR1 and CDR2 (germline): MNHNY, SVGAGI (reference sequence). This CDR3 comprises 13 residues.

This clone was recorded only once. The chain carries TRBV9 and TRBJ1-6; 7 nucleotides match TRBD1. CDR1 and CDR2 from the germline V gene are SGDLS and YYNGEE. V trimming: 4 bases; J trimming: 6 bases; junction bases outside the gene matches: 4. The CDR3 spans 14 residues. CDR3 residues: CASSSRDSNSPLHF. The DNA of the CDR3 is TGTGCCAGCAGCAGCCGGGACAGTAATTCACCCCTCCACTTT.

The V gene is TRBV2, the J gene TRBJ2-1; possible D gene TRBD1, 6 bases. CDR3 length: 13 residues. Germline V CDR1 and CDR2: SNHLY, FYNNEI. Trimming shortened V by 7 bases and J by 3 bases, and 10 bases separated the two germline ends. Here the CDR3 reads CASTRDNYNEQFF. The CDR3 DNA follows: TGTGCCAGCACACGGGACAACTACAATGAGCAGTTCTTC.

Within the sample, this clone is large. This chain's CDR3 is CASSPGTNRNEKLFF. The CDR3 DNA reads as TGTGCCAGCAGCCCCGGGACCAACAGGAATGAAAAACTGTTTTTT. The V gene is TRBV7-2, the J gene TRBJ1-4; a possible D gene is TRBD1 (5 bases). The CDR3 sequence is 15 residues long. The germline gives CDR1 SGHTA, CDR2 FQGNSA. With 5 bases removed from V and 5 bases from J, the gap between germline ends came to 15 bases.

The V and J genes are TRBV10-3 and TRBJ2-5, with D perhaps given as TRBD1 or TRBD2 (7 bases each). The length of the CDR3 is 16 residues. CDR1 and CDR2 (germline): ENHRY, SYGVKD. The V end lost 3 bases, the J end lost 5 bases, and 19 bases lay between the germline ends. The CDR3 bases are TGTGCCATCAGTGATTGGGCAGGGGGGGATGCGGAGACCCAGTACTTC. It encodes CAISDWAGGDAETQYF.

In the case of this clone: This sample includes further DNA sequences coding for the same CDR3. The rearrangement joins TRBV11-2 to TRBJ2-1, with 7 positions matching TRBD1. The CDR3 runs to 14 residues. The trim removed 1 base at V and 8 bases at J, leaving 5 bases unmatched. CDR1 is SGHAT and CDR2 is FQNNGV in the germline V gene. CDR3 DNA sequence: TGTGCCAGCAGCTTAGCCCCAGGGGGAGATGAGCAGTTCTTC. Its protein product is CASSLAPGGDEQFF. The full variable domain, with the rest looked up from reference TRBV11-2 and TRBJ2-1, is EAGVAQSPRYKIIEKRQSVAFWCNPISGHATLYWYQQILGQGPKLLIQFQNNGVVDDSQLPKDRFSAERLKGVDSTLKIQPAKLEDSAVYLCASSLAPGGDEQFFGPGTRLTVL.

The CDR3 DNA sequence: TGTGCCAGCAGTCCCAGGACAGAAGAGACCCAGTACTTC. This encodes CASSPRTEETQYF. V usage is TRBV27 and J usage is TRBJ2-5; D might be TRBD1 (6 bases). Trimming removed 5 bases from V and 3 bases from J, with 10 bases in between. Germline V CDR1 and CDR2: MNHEY, SMNVEV (reference sequence). The CDR3 consists of 13 residues.

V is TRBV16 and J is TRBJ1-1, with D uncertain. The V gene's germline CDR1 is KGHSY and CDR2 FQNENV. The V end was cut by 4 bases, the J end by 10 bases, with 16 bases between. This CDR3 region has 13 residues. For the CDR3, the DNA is TGTGCCAGCAGCCCCACCAAGAACTGGGGAGCTTTCTTT. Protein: CASSPTKNWGAFF. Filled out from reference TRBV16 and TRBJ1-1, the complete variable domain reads GEEVAQTPKHLVRGEGQKAKLYCAPIKGHSYVFWYQQVLKNEFKFLISFQNENVFDETGMPKERFSAKCLPNSPCSLEIQATKLEDSAVYFCASSPTKNWGAFFGQGTRLTVV.

The CDR3 nucleotides are TGCGCCAGCAGCTCCTCCGATGGAGCGGGAAACTACAATGAGCAGTTCTTC. Translation gives CASSSSDGAGNYNEQFF. The J gene is TRBJ2-1, the V gene TRBV5-1; 7 bases align to TRBD2. The germline V gene has CDR1 SGHRS and CDR2 YFSETQ. V lost 3 bases, J lost 3 bases, and 12 bases stayed unmatched. The CDR3 totals 17 residues.

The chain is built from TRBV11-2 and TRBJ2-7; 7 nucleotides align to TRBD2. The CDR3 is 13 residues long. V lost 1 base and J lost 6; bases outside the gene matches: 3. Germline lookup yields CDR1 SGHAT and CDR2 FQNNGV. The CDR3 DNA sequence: TGTGCCAGCAGCTTAGTCCCTAGCGGCGAGCAGTACTTC. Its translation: CASSLVPSGEQYF.

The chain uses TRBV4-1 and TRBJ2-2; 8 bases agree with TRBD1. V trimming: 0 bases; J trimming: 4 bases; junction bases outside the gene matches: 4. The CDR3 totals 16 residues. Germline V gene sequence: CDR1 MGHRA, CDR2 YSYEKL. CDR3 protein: CASSQEDRVGTGELFF. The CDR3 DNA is TGCGCCAGCAGCCAAGAGGACAGGGTGGGCACCGGGGAGCTGTTTTTT.

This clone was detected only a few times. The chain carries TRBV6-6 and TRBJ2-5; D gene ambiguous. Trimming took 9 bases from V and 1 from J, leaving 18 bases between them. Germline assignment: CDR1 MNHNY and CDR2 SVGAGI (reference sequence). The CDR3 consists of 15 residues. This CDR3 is CARLVTGATQETQYF. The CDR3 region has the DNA TGTGCCAGACTCGTTACTGGAGCGACCCAAGAGACCCAGTACTTC.

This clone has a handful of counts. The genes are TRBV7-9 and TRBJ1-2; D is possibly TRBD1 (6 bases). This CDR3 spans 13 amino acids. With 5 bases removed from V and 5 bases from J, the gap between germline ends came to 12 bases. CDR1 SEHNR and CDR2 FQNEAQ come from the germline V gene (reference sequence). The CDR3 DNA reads TGTGCCAGCAGCCCGACAGGAGCATATGGCTACACCTTC. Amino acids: CASSPTGAYGYTF.

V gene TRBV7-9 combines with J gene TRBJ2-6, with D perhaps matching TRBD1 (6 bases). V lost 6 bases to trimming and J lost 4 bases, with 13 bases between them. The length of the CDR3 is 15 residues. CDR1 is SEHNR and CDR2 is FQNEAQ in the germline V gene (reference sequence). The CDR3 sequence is CASSSDRPGANVLTF. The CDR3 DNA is TGTGCCAGCAGTTCCGACAGGCCGGGGGCCAACGTCCTGACTTTC.

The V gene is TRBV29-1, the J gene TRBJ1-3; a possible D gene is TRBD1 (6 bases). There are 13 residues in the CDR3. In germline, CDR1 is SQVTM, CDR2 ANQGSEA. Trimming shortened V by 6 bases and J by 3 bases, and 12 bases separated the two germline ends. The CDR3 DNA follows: TGCAGCGTCGGGGGGCGCGGTGGAAACACCATATATTTT. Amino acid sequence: CSVGGRGGNTIYF.

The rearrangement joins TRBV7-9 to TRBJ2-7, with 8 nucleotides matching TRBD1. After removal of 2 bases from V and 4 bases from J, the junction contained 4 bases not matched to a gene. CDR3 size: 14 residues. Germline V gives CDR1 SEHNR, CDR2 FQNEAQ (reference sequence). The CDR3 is CASSLSNRGYEQYF. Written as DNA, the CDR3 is TGTGCCAGCAGCTTAAGTAACAGGGGGTACGAGCAGTACTTC.

The CDR3 bases are TGTGCCAGCAGCCCGGGACTACTCCACGGAGTCGATGAGCAGTTCTTC. Encoded protein: CASSPGLLHGVDEQFF. The V and J genes are TRBV9 and TRBJ2-1; 7 nucleotides line up with TRBD2. Germline CDR1 and CDR2: SGDLS and YYNGEE. This CDR3 contains 16 residues. Unmatched junction bases numbered 15, after V lost 4 bases and J lost 8 bases.

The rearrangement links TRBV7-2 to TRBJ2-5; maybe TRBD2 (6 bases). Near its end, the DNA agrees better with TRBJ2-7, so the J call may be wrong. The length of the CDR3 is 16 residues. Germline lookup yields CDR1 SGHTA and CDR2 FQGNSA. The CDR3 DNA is TGTGCCAGCAGCTCCAGCTTAATAGCGGTCTCCTACGAGCAGTACTTC. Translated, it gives CASSSSLIAVSYEQYF.

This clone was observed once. The CDR3 DNA sequence: TGTGCCAGCCGGGACAGGGACTTGTATGGCTACACCTTC. Its translation is CASRDRDLYGYTF. The chain has TRBV18 and TRBJ1-2; TRBD1 matches at 9 bases. The CDR3 has 13 amino acids. J was trimmed by 5 bases and V by 8 bases; bases with no gene match: 6. Germline values: CDR1 KGHSH, CDR2 LQKENI.

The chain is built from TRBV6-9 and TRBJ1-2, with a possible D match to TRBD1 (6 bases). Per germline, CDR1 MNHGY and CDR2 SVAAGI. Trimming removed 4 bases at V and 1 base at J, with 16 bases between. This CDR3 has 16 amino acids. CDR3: CASSSRAGDYNYGYTF. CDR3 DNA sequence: TGTGCCAGCAGTTCCCGGGCAGGGGATTATAACTATGGCTACACCTTC.

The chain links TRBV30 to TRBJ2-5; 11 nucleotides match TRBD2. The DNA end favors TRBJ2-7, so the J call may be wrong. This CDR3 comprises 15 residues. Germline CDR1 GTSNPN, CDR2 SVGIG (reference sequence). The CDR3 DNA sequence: TGTGCCTGGAGTGACCCTAGCGGGGGGTCCTACGAGCAGTACTTC. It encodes CAWSDPSGGSYEQYF.

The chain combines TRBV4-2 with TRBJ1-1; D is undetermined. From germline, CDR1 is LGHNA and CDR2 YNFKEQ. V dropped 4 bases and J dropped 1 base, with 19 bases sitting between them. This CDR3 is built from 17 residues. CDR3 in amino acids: CASSPSLGGLGNTEAFF. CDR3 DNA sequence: TGTGCCAGCAGCCCCAGCCTGGGAGGGCTAGGGAACACTGAAGCTTTCTTT.

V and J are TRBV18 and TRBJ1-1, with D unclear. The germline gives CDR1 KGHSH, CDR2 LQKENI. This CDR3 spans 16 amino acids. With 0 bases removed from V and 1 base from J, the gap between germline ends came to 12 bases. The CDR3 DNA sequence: TGTGCCAGCTCACCACCGGTATTCACGGGGAACACTGAAGCTTTCTTT. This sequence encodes CASSPPVFTGNTEAFF.

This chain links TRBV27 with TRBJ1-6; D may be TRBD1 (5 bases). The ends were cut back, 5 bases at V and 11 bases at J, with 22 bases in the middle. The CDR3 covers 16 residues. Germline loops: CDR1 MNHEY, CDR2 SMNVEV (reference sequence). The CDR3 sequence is CASSPRSGTSGTPLHF. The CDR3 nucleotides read TGTGCCAGCAGTCCTCGTTCCGGGACCAGCGGAACACCCCTCCACTTT.